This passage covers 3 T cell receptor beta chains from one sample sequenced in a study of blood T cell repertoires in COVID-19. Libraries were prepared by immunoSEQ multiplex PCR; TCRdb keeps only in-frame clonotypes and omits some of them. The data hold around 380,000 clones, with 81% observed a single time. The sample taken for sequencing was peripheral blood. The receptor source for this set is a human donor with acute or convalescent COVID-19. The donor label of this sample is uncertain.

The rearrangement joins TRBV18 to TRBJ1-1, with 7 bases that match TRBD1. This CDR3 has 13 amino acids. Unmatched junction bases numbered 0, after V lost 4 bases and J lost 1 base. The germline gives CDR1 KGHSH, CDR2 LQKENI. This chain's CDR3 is CASSQGANTEAFF. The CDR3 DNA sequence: TGTGCCAGCTCACAGGGGGCGAACACTGAAGCTTTCTTT.

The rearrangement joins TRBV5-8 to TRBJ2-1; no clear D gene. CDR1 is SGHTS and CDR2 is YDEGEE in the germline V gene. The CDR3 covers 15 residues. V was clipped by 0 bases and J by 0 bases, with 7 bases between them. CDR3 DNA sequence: TGTGCCAGCAGCTTGGAAGCAGGCTCCTACAATGAGCAGTTCTTC. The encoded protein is CASSLEAGSYNEQFF.

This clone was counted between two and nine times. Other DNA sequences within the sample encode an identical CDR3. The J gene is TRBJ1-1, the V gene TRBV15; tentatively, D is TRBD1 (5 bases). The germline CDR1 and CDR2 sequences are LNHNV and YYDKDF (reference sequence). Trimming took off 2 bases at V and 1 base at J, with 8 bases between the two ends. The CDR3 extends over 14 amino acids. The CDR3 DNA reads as TGTGCCACCAGCAGACGCCAGGGGAACACTGAAGCTTTCTTT. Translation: CATSRRQGNTEAFF.